A selection of T cell receptor beta chains follows, all from one sample in a study of blood T cell repertoires in COVID-19. Some clones are missing from TCRdb's copy, which holds only in-frame ones; the method was immunoSEQ multiplex PCR. The sample lists fewer than 250,000 clones, 85% to 90% seen once, with roughly 3% in the top ten. The sample was peripheral blood. The receptors shown here come from a man aged 25-45 years with COVID-19, enrolled during active disease. Each CDR3 is given with its conserved first and last residue. D genes are given only for firm matches. Expanded clones are given a class, and other clones once, few, many or no size at all.

NA	TRBV19	once	TRBJ2-7	TGTGCCAGTAGTATAAGAACAGATCTACCCACCGAGCAGTACTTC	CASSIRTDLPTEQYF
NA	TRBV5-6	NA	TRBJ2-7	TGTGCCAGCAGCTTCGTCGGGAGTGGAGGGCGCGAGCAGTACTTC	CASSFVGSGGREQYF
NA	TRBV2	NA	TRBJ1-1	TGTGCCAGCAGCTCCGGGACGGAGGGGGAAGCTTTCTTT	CASSSGTEGEAFF
NA	TRBV29-1	NA	TRBJ1-1	TGCAGCGGCTGGGGGATGGGAGGGAACACTGAAGCTTTCTTT	CSGWGMGGNTEAFF
NA	TRBV4-3	NA	TRBJ1-5	TGCGCCAGCAGCCAAGAAATGGTGTCAGTCAATCAGCCCCAGCATTTT	CASSQEMVSVNQPQHF
NA	TRBV7-9	NA	TRBJ2-7	TGTGCCAGCAGCCTCGTTGTTAAGAGTACCTACGAGCAGTACTTC	CASSLVVKSTYEQYF
NA	TRBV19	once	TRBJ1-5	TGTGCCAGTAGTTTTCGAGGGCTTTCGGGCAATCAGCCCCAGCATTTT	CASSFRGLSGNQPQHF
NA	TRBV18	NA	TRBJ1-5	TGTGCCAGCTCACCGGGCAGGGATCAGCCCCAGCATTTT	CASSPGRDQPQHF
NA	TRBV18	NA	TRBJ2-1	TGTGCCAGCTCACCACCGTCCCTCTCCTACAATGAGCAGTTCTTC	CASSPPSLSYNEQFF
NA	TRBV23-1	NA	TRBJ1-2	TGCGCCAGCAGTCAAAGGGGGGGGAATAACTATGGCTACACCTTC	CASSQRGGNNYGYTF
TRBD2	TRBV4-2	NA	TRBJ2-2	TGTGCCAGCAGCCAAGATCGACTAGCGATGGGGACCGGGGAGCTGTTTTTT	CASSQDRLAMGTGELFF
TRBD1	TRBV5-1	NA	TRBJ1-1	TGCGCCAGCAGCTATGGGACAGGTTCAGAAGCTTTCTTT	CASSYGTGSEAFF
NA	TRBV6-4	NA	TRBJ2-1	TGTGCCAGCAGTGACCGGGCGGGGCAAAGCTCCTACAATGAGCAGTTCTTC	CASSDRAGQSSYNEQFF
NA	TRBV19	NA	TRBJ1-6	TGTGCCAGTAGCCCTCGGGAGGGGATGGATTCACCCCTCCACTTT	CASSPREGMDSPLHF
NA	TRBV19	NA	TRBJ1-2	TGTGCCAGTAAATTCTTAGCCAGTGACGGCTACACCTTC	CASKFLASDGYTF
NA	TRBV5-1	NA	TRBJ1-2	TGCGCCAGCAGCTTGTTGGGGGCCAATGGCTACACCTTC	CASSLLGANGYTF
TRBD2	TRBV5-1	NA	TRBJ2-3	TGCGCCAGCAGCTTGTATTCTAGCGGGGGATTCACAGATACGCAGTATTTT	CASSLYSSGGFTDTQYF
TRBD2	TRBV28	NA	TRBJ2-4	TGTGCCAGCAGTTTCATCGCGGGAGTATCGGCCAAAAACATTCAGTACTTC	CASSFIAGVSAKNIQYF
TRBD1	TRBV3-1/TRBV3-2	NA	TRBJ1-4	TGTGCCAGCAGCCATCTCCTATGGACAGGGGAAGAAGAAAAACTGTTTTTT	CASSHLLWTGEEEKLFF
TRBD1	TRBV28	NA	TRBJ2-7	TGTGCCAGCACGGGACAGGGTGTACACGAGCAGTACTTC	CASTGQGVHEQYF
NA	TRBV28	NA	TRBJ1-3	TGTGCCAGTGCCACACCGTCTGGAAACACCATATATTTT	CASATPSGNTIYF
NA	TRBV28	NA	TRBJ1-1	TGTGCCAGCAGTAAAACAGGGTTGGGCCGAACTGAAGCTTTCTTT	CASSKTGLGRTEAFF
TRBD2	TRBV18	NA	TRBJ2-7	TGTGCCAGCTCACCACTGTTTGTGACTAGCGGGACCGCCTCCTACGAGCAGTACTTC	CASSPLFVTSGTASYEQYF
NA	TRBV4-1	NA	TRBJ2-2	TGCGCCAGCAGCCAAGATCGAGGCCTAGGGGCCGGGGAGCTGTTTTTT	CASSQDRGLGAGELFF
NA	TRBV28	NA	TRBJ1-1	TGTGCCAGCAGGAAGGGCGGGAGGACTGAAGCTTTCTTT	CASRKGGRTEAFF
TRBD1	TRBV27	NA	TRBJ1-2	TGTGCCAGCAGTCAGGGGGCCCTGGGCTATGGCTACACCTTC	CASSQGALGYGYTF
TRBD1	TRBV28	NA	TRBJ1-2	TGTGCCAGCAGGACAGGGGGCGCTAATGGCTACACCTTC	CASRTGGANGYTF
TRBD2	TRBV4-2	NA	TRBJ2-3	TGTGCCAGCAGCCCGGGAGGGCGGGAGATAACAGATACGCAGTATTTT	CASSPGGREITDTQYF
NA	TRBV9	NA	TRBJ1-3	TGTGCCAGCAGCGTAAGGACAGCCGGTTCTGGAAACACCATATATTTT	CASSVRTAGSGNTIYF
NA	TRBV5-6	NA	TRBJ1-1	TGTGCCAGCAGCTTGGTTATGAACACTGAAGCTTTCTTT	CASSLVMNTEAFF
NA	TRBV7-8	NA	TRBJ2-2	TGTGCCAGCAGCTTAGGGGTGGGGGCGCGTACCGGGGAGCTGTTTTTT	CASSLGVGARTGELFF
NA	TRBV9	NA	TRBJ2-2	TGTGCCAGCAGCACATTGGGGCAGGTGAACACCGGGGAGCTGTTTTTT	CASSTLGQVNTGELFF
NA	TRBV19	NA	TRBJ1-5	TGTGCCAGTAGTCACTTTCTCCTCCAGGGTTATAGCAATCAGCCCCAGCATTTT	CASSHFLLQGYSNQPQHF
TRBD1	TRBV18	NA	TRBJ1-5	TGTGCCAGCTCACCAGACCGGGACAGGGTGCAGCCCCAGCATTTT	CASSPDRDRVQPQHF
TRBD2	TRBV11-3	NA	TRBJ2-5	TGTGCCAGCAGCCATAGCCTAGCGGGGTACCAAGAGACCCAGTACTTC	CASSHSLAGYQETQYF
NA	TRBV5-1	NA	TRBJ2-7	TGCGCCAGCAGCTTGGTTGGAGGGGCCGACGTAAACTACGAGCAGTACTTC	CASSLVGGADVNYEQYF
NA	TRBV7-2	NA	TRBJ1-2	TGTGCCAGCAGCGAGGAGGGGAGGGGTGGCTACACCTTC	CASSEEGRGGYTF
NA	TRBV7-2	NA	TRBJ1-1	TGTGCCAGCAGCTTAGCCCAGCGGGGGGTGGGGAACACTGAAGCTTTCTTT	CASSLAQRGVGNTEAFF
TRBD1	TRBV28	NA	TRBJ2-7	TGTGCCAGCAGGCCAACTTTGAGCCTCTGGGGACAGGGGTTTCCCTACGAGCAGTACTTC	CASRPTLSLWGQGFPYEQYF
TRBD1	TRBV2	NA	TRBJ1-3	TGTGCCAGCAGTCAATTAATTGGACAGGGTAAACTATATTTT	CASSQLIGQGKLYF